This TCR beta chain comes out of a study of blood T cells in healthy people across ages. The CDR3 spans 16 residues. Per germline, CDR1 LNHNV and CDR2 YYDKDF (reference sequence). V lost 0 bases and J 9 bases, leaving 18 bases between the germline ends. Extracted total RNA amounted to at least 6 micrograms for each sample. Sample-barcoded 5' priming and a J-beta primer mix drove a second PCR of about 6 to 11 cycles. TCRdb re-called the 5' RACE reads through MiXCR, storing one row per CDR3 protein. The repertoire holds roughly 730,000 distinct CDR3 sequences, with roughly three fifths as singletons. Of note for this clonotype: Its antigen is undetermined.

Study results and caveats: A greater number of naive CD4+ cells and higher diversity distinguished long-lived donors from aged donors.

The chain uses TRBV15 and TRBJ2-1; D remains ambiguous. The source of this sequence is a man in his forties or fifties in good health. Sequences were obtained from blood. The CDR3 is CATSRDLKVAAGEQFF. In DNA form, the CDR3 reads TGTGCCACCAGCAGAGATCTAAAAGTGGCGGCTGGTGAGCAGTTCTTC.